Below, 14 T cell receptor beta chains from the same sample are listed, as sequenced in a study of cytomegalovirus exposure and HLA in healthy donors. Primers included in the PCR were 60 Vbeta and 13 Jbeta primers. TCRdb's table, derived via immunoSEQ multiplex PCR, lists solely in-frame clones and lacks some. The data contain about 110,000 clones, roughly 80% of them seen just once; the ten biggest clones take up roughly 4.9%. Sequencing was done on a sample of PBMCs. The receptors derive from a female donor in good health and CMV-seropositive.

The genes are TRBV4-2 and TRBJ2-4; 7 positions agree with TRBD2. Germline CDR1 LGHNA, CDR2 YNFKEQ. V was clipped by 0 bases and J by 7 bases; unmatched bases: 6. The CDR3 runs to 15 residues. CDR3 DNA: TGTGCCAGCAGCCAAGATCTGGGACTAAGTAACATTCAGTACTTC. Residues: CASSQDLGLSNIQYF.

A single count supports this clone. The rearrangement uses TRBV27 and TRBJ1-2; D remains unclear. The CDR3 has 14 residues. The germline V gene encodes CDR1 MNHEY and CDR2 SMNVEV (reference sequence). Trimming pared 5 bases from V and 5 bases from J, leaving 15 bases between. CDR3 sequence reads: CASSRTGIPYGYTF. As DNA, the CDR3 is TGTGCCAGCAGTAGGACCGGGATCCCTTATGGCTACACCTTC.

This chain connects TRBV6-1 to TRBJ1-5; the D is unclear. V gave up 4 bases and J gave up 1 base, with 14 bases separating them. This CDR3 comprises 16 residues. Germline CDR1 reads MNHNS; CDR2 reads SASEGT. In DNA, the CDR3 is TGTGCCAGCAGTGGGAGAGGTGAGAACAGCAATCAGCCCCAGCATTTT. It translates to CASSGRGENSNQPQHF.

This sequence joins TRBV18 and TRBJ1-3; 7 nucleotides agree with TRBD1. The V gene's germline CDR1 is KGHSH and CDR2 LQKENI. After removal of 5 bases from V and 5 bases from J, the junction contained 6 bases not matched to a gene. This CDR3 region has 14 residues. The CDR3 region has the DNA TGTGCCAGCTCAGGCTGGGACAGTAGAAACACCATATATTTT. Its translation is CASSGWDSRNTIYF.

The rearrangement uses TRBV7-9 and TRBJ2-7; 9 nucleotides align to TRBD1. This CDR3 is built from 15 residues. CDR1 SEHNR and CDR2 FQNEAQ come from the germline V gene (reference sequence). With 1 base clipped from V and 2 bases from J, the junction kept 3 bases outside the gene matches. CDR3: CASSLGDRAAYEQYF. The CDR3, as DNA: TGTGCCAGCAGCTTAGGGGACAGGGCGGCCTACGAGCAGTACTTC.

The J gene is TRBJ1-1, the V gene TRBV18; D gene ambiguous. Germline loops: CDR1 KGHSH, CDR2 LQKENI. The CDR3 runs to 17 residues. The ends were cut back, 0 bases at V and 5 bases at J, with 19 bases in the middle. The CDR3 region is CASSPPSARSLSTEAFF. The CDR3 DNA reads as TGTGCCAGCTCACCACCGTCAGCGCGCAGTTTAAGTACTGAAGCTTTCTTT.

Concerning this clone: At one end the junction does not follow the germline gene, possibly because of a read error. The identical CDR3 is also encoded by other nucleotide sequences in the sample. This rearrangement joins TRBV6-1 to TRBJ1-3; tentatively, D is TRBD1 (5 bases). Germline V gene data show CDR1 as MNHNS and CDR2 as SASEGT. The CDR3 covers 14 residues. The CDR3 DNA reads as TGCGCCAGCAGTGTGACAGTCTCTGGAAACACCATATATTTT. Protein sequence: CASSVTVSGNTIYF.

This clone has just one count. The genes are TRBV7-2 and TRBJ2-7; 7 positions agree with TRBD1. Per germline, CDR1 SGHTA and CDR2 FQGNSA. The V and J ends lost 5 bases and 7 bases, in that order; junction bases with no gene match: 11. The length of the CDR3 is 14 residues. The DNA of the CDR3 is TGTGCCAGCAGCCCATTGACAGGGTTCACGGAGCAGTACTTC. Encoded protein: CASSPLTGFTEQYF.

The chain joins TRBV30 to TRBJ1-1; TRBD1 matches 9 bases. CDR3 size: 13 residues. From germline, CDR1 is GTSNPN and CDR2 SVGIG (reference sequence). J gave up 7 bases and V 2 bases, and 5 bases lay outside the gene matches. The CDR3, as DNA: TGTGCCTGGAGTTACAGGGGGCGTAGTGAAGCTTTCTTT. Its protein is CAWSYRGRSEAFF.

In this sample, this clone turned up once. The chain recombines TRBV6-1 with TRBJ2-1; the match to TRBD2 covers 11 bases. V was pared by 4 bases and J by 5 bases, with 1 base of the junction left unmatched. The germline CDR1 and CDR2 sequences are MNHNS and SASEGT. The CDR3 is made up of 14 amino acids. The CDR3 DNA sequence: TGTGCCAGCAGTGTAGCGGGGGGGCACAATGAGCAGTTCTTC. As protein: CASSVAGGHNEQFF.

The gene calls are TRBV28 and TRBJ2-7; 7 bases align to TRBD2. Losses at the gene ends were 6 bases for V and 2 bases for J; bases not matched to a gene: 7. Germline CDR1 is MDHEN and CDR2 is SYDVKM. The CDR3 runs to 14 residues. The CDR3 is CASRRGSRAYEQYF. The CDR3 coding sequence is TGTGCCAGCAGACGCGGGAGTAGGGCCTACGAGCAGTACTTC.

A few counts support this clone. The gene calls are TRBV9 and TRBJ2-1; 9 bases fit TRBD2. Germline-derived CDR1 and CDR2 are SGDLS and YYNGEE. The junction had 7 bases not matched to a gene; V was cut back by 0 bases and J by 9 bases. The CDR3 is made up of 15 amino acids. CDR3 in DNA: TGTGCCAGCAGCGTAGGCGATAGCGGGAGAGGTGAGCAGTTCTTC. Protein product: CASSVGDSGRGEQFF.

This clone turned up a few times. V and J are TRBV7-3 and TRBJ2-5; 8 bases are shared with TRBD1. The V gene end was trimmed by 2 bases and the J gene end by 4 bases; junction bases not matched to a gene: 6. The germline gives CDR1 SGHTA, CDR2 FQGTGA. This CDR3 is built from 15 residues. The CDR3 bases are TGTGCCAGCAGCTTACAGGGGGCGGAGGGAGAGACCCAGTACTTC. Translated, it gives CASSLQGAEGETQYF.

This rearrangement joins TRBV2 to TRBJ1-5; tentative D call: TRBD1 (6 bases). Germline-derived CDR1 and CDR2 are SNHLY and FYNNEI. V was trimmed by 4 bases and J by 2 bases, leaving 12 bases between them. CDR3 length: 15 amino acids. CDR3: CASSGSGDRNQPQHF. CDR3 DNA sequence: TGTGCCAGCAGTGGGTCAGGGGATCGCAATCAGCCCCAGCATTTT.